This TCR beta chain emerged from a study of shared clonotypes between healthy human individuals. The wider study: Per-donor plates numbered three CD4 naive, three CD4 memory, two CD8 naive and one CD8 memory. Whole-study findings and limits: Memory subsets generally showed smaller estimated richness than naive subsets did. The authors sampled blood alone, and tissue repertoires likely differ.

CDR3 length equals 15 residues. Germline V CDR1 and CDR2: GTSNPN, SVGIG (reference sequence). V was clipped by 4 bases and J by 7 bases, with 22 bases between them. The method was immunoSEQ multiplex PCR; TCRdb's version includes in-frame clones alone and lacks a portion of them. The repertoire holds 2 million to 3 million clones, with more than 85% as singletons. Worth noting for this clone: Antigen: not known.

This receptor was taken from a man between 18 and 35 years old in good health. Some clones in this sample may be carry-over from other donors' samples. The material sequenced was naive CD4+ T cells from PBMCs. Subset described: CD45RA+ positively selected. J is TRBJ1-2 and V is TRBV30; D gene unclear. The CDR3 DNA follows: TGTGCCTGGACTCCCGGGCCCTCTTCACCGCGTGGCTACACCTTC. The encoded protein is CAWTPGPSSPRGYTF.